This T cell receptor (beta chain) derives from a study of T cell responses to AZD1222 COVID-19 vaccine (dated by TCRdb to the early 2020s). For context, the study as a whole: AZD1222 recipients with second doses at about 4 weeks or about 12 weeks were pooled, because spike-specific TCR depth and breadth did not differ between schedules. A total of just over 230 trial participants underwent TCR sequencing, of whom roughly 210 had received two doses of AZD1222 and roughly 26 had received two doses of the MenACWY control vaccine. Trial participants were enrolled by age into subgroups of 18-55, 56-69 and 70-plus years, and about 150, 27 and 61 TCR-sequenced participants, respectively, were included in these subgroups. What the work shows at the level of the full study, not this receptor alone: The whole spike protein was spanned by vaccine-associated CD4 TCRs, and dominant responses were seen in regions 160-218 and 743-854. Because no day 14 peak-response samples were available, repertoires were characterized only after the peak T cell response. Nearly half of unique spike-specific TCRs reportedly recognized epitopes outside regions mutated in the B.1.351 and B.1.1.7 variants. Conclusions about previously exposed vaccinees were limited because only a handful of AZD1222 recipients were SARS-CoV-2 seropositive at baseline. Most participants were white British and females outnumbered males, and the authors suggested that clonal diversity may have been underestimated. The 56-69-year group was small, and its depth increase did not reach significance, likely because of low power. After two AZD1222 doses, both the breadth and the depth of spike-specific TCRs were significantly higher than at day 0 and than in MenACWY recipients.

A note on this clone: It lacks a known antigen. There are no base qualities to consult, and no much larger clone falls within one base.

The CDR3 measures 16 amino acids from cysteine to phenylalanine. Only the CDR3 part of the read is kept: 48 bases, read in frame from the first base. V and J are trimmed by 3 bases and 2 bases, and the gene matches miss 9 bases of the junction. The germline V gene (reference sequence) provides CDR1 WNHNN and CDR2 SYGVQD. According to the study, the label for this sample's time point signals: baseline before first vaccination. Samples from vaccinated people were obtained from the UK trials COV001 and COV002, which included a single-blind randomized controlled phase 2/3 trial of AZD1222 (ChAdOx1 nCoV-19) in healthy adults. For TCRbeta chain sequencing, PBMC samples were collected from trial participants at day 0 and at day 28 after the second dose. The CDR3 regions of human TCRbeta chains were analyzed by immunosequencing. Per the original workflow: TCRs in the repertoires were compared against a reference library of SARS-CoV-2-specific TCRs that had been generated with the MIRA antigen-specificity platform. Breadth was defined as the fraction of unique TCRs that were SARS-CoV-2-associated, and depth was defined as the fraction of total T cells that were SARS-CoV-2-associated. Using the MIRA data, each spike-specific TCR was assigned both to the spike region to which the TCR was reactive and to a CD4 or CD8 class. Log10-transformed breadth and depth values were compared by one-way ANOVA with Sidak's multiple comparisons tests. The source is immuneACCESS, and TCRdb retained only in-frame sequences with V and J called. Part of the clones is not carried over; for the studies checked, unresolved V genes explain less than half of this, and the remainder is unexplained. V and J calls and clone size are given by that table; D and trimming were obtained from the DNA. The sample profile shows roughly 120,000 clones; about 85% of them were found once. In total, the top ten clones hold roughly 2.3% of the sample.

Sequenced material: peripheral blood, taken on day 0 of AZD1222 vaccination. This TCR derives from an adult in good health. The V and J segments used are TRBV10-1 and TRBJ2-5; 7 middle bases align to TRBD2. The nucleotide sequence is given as TGCGCCAGCAGTGAAGTATCAGCGGGGTTGCAAGAGACCCAGTACTTC. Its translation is CASSEVSAGLQETQYF.